The 10 T cell receptor beta chains below were found in one sample sequenced in a study of shared clonotypes between healthy human individuals. Using immunoSEQ multiplex PCR, the repertoire was profiled, and TCRdb retains in-frame clones only, with some absent. The table includes 2,500,000 or so clones, 90% to 95% detected once. The sequenced sample consisted of naive CD4+ T cells sorted from blood. As to subset: CD45RA+ positively selected. The origin of the receptors is a man aged 18-30 years in good health.

Comment on this clone: The same CDR3 is also encoded by other DNA sequences in this sample. This sequence joins TRBV11-2 and TRBJ1-1; D gene unclear. The germline V gene encodes CDR1 SGHAT and CDR2 FQNNGV. CDR3 size: 13 residues. With 3 bases removed from V and 1 base from J, the gap between germline ends came to 6 bases. As DNA, the CDR3 is TGTGCCAGCAGCTTTACAGAGAACACTGAAGCTTTCTTT. Protein product: CASSFTENTEAFF.

The rearrangement joins TRBV28 to TRBJ2-3; 9 nucleotides match TRBD2. CDR3 length: 16 residues. The V segment lost 3 bases and the J segment 2 bases; nucleotides outside the gene matches: 6. From germline, CDR1 is MDHEN and CDR2 SYDVKM. The DNA of the CDR3 is TGTGCCAGCAGTTTCCGAGCGGGGGGCGTCACAGATACGCAGTATTTT. Amino acid sequence: CASSFRAGGVTDTQYF.

The J gene is TRBJ2-1, the V gene TRBV30; 7 bases map to TRBD1. V dropped 1 base and J dropped 13; count of bases not matched to a gene: 7. This CDR3 comprises 12 residues. From germline, CDR1 is GTSNPN and CDR2 SVGIG (reference sequence). The chain's CDR3 is CAWSGNRDSQFF. The CDR3 nucleotides read TGTGCCTGGAGTGGAAACCGGGACAGCCAGTTCTTC.

This rearrangement joins TRBV19 to TRBJ1-6, with D hard to call. The germline gives CDR1 LNHDA, CDR2 SQIVND (reference sequence). The V end was cut by 5 bases, the J end by 7 bases, with 12 bases between. The CDR3 has 14 residues. CDR3 loop: CASSPGRPNSPLHF. As DNA, the CDR3 is TGTGCCAGTAGTCCCGGGAGGCCAAATTCACCCCTCCACTTT.

This clone was observed once. This chain joins TRBV5-1 and TRBJ2-1, with TRBD1 matching 11 bases. CDR1 and CDR2 from the germline V gene are SGHRS and YFSETQ. There are 18 residues in the CDR3. Trimming removed 2 bases from V and 5 bases from J; junction bases left unmatched: 12. The CDR3: CASSLLPRRDRGNNEQFF. For the CDR3, the DNA is TGCGCCAGCAGCTTACTGCCTCGTCGGGACAGGGGGAACAATGAGCAGTTCTTC. Drawing the rest from reference TRBV5-1 and TRBJ2-1, the complete variable domain is KAGVTQTPRYLIKTRGQQVTLSCSPISGHRSVSWYQQTPGQGLQFLFEYFSETQRNKGNFPGRFSGRQFSNSRSEMNVSTLELGDSALYLCASSLLPRRDRGNNEQFFGPGTRLTVL.

Notes on this clone: This CDR3 is also generated by other DNA sequences in the sample. The chain uses TRBV9 and TRBJ2-1; 8 nucleotides agree with TRBD2. The CDR3 length is 15 residues. In germline, CDR1 is SGDLS, CDR2 YYNGEE. The ends lost 0 bases at V and 2 bases at J; junction bases unmatched: 1. Here the CDR3 reads CASSVAGGTYNEQFF. CDR3 DNA sequence: TGTGCCAGCAGCGTAGCGGGAGGGACCTACAATGAGCAGTTCTTC.

V gene TRBV18 combines with J gene TRBJ1-2; 7 bases are shared with TRBD1. Germline assignment: CDR1 KGHSH and CDR2 LQKENI. V lost 0 bases to trimming and J lost 7 bases; unmatched junction nucleotides: 8. There are 15 residues in the CDR3. The CDR3 reads CASSPPGGHLSGYTF. CDR3 coding DNA: TGTGCCAGCTCACCACCAGGGGGCCACCTGAGTGGCTACACCTTC.

The J gene is TRBJ2-1, the V gene TRBV7-2; 10 nucleotides agree with TRBD2. The CDR3 consists of 16 residues. The germline gives CDR1 SGHTA, CDR2 FQGNSA. The J segment lost 10 bases and the V segment lost 1 base, leaving 10 bases of the junction unmatched. CDR3 region: CASSLVGLAGVGEQFF. The CDR3 nucleotides read TGTGCCAGCAGCTTAGTGGGGCTAGCGGGAGTAGGCGAGCAGTTCTTC.

The table lists this clone with a count of one. The chain recombines TRBV30 with TRBJ2-1; D tentatively reads TRBD1 or TRBD2 (5 bases each). V was trimmed by 0 bases and J by 8 bases, leaving 14 bases between them. This CDR3 region has 14 residues. CDR1 is GTSNPN, CDR2 SVGIG, per germline (reference sequence). The CDR3 reads CAWSVTVGADEQFF. In DNA, the CDR3 is TGTGCCTGGAGTGTAACCGTCGGGGCCGATGAGCAGTTCTTC. The full variable domain, completed using reference TRBV30 and TRBJ2-1, is SQTIHQWPATLVQPVGSPLSLECTVEGTSNPNLYWYRQAAGRGLQLLFYSVGIGQISSEVPQNLSASRPQDRQFILSSKKLLLSDSGFYLCAWSVTVGADEQFFGPGTRLTVL.

The chain recombines TRBV6-5 with TRBJ2-1, with TRBD2 matching over 8 bases. The CDR3 is 15 residues long. Germline assignment: CDR1 MNHEY and CDR2 SVGAGI. The trim removed 2 bases at V and 10 bases at J, leaving 10 bases unmatched. The CDR3 loop reads CASSYGREAGVEQFF. The CDR3 DNA is TGTGCCAGCAGTTACGGGCGGGAGGCGGGGGTCGAGCAGTTCTTC.